This T cell receptor beta chain was recorded in a study of blood T cell repertoires in COVID-19. Clones were sequenced by immunoSEQ multiplex PCR, and TCRdb holds only the in-frame ones, with some missing. This table has 200,000 to 250,000 clones, 70% to 85% appearing once. This study enrolled people aged roughly 18 to 90 from about two dozen US geographic areas. Trimming shortened V by 5 bases and J by 4 bases, and 12 bases separated the two germline ends. Per the germline V gene, CDR1 is SGHNT and CDR2 is YENEEA. CDR3 length: 14 amino acids. V is TRBV11-3 and J is TRBJ2-1; possible D gene TRBD2, 6 bases. Material: PBMCs or T cells enriched from blood (not recorded which). The source is a woman in her fifties or sixties who had recovered from COVID-19. CDR3: CASSPGTEYNEQFF. The CDR3 coding sequence is TGTGCCAGCAGCCCCGGGACTGAGTACAATGAGCAGTTCTTC. Looking up the rest from reference TRBV11-3 and TRBJ2-1 gives the full variable domain: EAGVVQSPRYKIIEKKQPVAFWCNPISGHNTLYWYLQNLGQGPELLIRYENEEAVDDSQLPKDRFSAERLKGVDSTLKIQPAELGDSAVYLCASSPGTEYNEQFFGPGTRLTVL.